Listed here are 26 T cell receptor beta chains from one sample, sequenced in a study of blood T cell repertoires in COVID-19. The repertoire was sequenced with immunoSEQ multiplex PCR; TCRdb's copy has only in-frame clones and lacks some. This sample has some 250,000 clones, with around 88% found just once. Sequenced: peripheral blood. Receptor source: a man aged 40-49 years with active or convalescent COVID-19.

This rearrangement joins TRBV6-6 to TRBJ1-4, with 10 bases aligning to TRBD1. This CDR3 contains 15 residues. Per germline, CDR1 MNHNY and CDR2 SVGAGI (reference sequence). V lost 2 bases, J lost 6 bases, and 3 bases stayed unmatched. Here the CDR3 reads CASSYEDRGDEKLFF. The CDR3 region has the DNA TGTGCCAGCAGTTACGAGGACAGGGGGGATGAAAAACTGTTTTTT.

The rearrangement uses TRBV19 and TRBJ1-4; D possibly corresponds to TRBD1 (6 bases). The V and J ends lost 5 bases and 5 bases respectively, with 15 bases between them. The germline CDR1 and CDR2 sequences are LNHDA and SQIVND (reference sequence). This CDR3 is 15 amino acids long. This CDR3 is CASSPTQGMNEKLFF. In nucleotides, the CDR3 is TGTGCCAGTAGTCCCACTCAGGGGATGAATGAAAAACTGTTTTTT.

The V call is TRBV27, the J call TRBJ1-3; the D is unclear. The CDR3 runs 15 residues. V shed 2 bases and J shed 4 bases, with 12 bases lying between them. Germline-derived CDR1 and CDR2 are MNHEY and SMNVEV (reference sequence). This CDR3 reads CASSLIWAPGNTIYF. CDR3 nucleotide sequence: TGTGCCAGCAGTTTAATTTGGGCTCCGGGAAACACCATATATTTT.

CDR3 sequence reads: CASSLDRAGNTIYF. CDR3 coding DNA: TGTGCCAGCTCACTTGACAGGGCTGGAAACACCATATATTTT. This chain joins TRBV18 and TRBJ1-3; 7 bases line up with TRBD1. Trimming took 4 bases from V and 2 from J; bases not matched to a gene: 2. Per the germline V gene, CDR1 is KGHSH and CDR2 is LQKENI. The CDR3 loop spans 14 amino acids.

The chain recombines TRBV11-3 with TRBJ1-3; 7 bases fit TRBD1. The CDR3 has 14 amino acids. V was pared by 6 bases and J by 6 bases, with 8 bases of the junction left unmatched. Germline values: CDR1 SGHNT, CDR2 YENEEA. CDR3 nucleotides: TGTGCCAGCAGTATCCCCGGGACAGAAAACACCATATATTTT. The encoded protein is CASSIPGTENTIYF.

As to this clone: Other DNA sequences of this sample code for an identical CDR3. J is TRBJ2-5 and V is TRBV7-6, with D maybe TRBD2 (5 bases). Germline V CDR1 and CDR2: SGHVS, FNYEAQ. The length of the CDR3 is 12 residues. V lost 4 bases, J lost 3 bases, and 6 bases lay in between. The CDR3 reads CASSSREETQYF. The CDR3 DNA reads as TGTGCCAGCAGCTCGAGGGAAGAGACCCAGTACTTC.

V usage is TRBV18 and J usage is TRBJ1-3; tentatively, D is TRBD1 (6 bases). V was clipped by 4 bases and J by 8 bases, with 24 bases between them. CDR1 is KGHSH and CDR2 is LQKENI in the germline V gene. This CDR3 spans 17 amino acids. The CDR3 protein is CASSLSGAGATVHTIYF. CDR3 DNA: TGTGCCAGCTCACTCTCTGGGGCAGGGGCGACGGTGCACACCATATATTTT.

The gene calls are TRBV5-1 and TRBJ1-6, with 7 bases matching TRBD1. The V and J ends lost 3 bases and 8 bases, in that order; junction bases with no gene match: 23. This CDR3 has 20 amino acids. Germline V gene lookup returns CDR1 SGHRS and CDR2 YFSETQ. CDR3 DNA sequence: TGCGCCAGCAGCTCTCGACAACAATCCGGGACAGCCTTGACTCATTCACCCCTCCACTTT. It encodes CASSSRQQSGTALTHSPLHF.

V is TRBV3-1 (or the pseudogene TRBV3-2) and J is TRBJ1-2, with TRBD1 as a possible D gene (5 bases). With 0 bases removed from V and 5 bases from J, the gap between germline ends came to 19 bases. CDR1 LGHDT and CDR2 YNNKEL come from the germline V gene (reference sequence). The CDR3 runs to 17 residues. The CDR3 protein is CASSQDLELGGIYGYTF. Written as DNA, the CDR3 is TGTGCCAGCAGCCAAGACCTGGAATTGGGGGGAATATATGGCTACACCTTC.

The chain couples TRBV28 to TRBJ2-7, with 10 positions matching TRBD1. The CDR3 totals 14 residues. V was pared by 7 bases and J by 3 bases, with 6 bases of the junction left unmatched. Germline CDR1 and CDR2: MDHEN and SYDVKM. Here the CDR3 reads CASTTGTGDYEQYF. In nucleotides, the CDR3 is TGTGCCAGCACCACGGGGACAGGGGACTACGAGCAGTACTTC. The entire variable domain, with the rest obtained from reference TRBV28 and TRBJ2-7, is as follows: DVKVTQSSRYLVKRTGEKVFLECVQDMDHENMFWYRQDPGLGLRLIYFSYDVKMKEKGDIPEGYSVSREKKERFSLILESASTNQTSMYLCASTTGTGDYEQYFGPGTRLTVT.

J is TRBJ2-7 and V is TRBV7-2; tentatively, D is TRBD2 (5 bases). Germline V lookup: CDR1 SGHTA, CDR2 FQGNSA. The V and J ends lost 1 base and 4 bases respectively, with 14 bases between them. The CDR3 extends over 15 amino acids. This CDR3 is CASSLDRTVWYEQYF. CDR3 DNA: TGTGCCAGCAGCTTAGATAGGACTGTTTGGTACGAGCAGTACTTC.

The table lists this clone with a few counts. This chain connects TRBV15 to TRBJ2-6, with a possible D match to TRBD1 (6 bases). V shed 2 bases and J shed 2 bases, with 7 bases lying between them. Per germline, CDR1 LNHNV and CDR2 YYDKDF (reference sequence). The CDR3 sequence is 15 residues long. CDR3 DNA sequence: TGTGCCACCAGCAGAAGGGGGACTGGGGCCAACGTCCTGACTTTC. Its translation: CATSRRGTGANVLTF.

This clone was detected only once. CDR3 sequence reads: CASRDWSATNSPLHF. In nucleotides, the CDR3 is TGTGCCAGCAGAGACTGGTCCGCAACTAATTCACCCCTCCACTTT. J is TRBJ1-6 and V is TRBV6-5; D is unclear. This CDR3 contains 15 residues. The germline gives CDR1 MNHEY, CDR2 SVGAGI. V lost 6 bases to trimming and J lost 6 bases, with 15 bases between them.

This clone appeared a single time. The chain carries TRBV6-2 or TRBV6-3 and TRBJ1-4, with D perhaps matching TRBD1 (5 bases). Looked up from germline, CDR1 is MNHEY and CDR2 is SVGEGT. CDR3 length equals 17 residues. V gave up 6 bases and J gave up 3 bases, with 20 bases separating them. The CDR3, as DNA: TGTGCCAGCAGCCCCTTCCAGACAGTGGTGTCTAATGAAAAACTGTTTTTT. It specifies CASSPFQTVVSNEKLFF.

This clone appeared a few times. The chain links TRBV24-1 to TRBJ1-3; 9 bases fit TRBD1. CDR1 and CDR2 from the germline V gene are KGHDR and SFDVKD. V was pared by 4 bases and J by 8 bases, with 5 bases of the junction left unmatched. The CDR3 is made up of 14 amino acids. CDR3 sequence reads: CATSDPDRGDTIYF. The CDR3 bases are TGTGCCACCAGTGACCCGGACAGGGGTGACACCATATATTTT.

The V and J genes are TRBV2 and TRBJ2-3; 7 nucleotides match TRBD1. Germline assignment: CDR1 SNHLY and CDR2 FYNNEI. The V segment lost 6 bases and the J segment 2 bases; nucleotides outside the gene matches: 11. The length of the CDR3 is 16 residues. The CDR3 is CASRFKQGQHTDTQYF. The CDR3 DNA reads TGTGCCAGCAGGTTCAAACAGGGGCAACACACAGATACGCAGTATTTT.

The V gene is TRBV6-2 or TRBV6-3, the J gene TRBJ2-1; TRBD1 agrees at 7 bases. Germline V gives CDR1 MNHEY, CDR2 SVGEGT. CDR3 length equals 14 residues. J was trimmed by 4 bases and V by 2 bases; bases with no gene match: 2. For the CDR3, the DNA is TGTGCCAGCAGTTACCAGGGACAGTACAATGAGCAGTTCTTC. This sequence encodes CASSYQGQYNEQFF.

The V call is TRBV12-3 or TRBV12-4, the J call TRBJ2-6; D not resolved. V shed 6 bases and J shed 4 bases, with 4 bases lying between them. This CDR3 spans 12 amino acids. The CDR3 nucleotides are TGTGCCAGCAGCCCGGGGGCCAACGTCCTGACTTTC. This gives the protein CASSPGANVLTF.

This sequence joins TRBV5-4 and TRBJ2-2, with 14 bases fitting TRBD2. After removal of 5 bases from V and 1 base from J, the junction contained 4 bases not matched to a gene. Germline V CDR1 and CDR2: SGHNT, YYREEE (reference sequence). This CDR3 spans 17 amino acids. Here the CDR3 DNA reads TGTGCCAGCAGATTAGGACTAGCGGGAGGGAACACCGGGGAGCTGTTTTTT. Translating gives CASRLGLAGGNTGELFF.

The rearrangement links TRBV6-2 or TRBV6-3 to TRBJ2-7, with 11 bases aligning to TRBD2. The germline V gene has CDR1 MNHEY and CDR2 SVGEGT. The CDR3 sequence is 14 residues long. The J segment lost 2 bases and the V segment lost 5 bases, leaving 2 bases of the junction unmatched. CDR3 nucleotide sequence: TGTGCCAGCAGTGGGACTAGCGGAGCCTACGAGCAGTACTTC. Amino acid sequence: CASSGTSGAYEQYF.

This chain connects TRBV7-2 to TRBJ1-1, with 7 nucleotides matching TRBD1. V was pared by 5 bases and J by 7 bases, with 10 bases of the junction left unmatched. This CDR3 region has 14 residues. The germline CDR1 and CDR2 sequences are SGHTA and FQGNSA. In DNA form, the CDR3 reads TGTGCCAGCAGCCCCGCAGGGGGAGCCTTTGAAGCTTTCTTT. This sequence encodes CASSPAGGAFEAFF.

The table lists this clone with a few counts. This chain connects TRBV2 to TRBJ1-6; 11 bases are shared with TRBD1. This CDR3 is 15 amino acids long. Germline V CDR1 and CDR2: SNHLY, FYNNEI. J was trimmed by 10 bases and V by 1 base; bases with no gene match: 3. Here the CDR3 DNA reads TGTGCCAGCAGTGAAGGGACAGGGGGCCGGTCACCCCTCCACTTT. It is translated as CASSEGTGGRSPLHF.

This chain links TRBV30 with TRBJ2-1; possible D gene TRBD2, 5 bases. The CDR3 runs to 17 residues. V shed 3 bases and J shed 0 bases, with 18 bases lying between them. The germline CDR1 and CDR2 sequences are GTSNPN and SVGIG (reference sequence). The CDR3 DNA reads TGTGCCTGGAGCAAGGACGGGAAAACTAGCTCCTACAATGAGCAGTTCTTC. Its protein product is CAWSKDGKTSSYNEQFF.

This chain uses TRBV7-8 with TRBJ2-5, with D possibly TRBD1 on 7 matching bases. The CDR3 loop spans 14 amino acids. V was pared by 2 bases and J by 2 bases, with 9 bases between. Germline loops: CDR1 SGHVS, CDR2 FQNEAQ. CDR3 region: CASSLQGGQETQYF. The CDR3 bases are TGTGCCAGCAGCTTACAGGGGGGTCAAGAGACCCAGTACTTC.

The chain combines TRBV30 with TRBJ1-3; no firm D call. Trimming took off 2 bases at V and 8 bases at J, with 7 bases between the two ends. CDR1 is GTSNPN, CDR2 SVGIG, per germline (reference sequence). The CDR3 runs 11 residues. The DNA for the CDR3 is TGTGCCTGGAGTACGATAGACACCATATATTTT. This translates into CAWSTIDTIYF.

CDR3: CASSPGEANNEQFF. The CDR3 nucleotides are TGTGCCAGCAGCCCGGGGGAGGCTAACAATGAGCAGTTCTTC. The chain employs TRBV11-2 and TRBJ2-1; D possibly corresponds to TRBD2 (6 bases). This CDR3 is built from 14 residues. Germline lookup yields CDR1 SGHAT and CDR2 FQNNGV. Trimming removed 5 bases from V and 5 bases from J, with 13 bases in between. The full variable domain, completed using reference TRBV11-2 and TRBJ2-1, is EAGVAQSPRYKIIEKRQSVAFWCNPISGHATLYWYQQILGQGPKLLIQFQNNGVVDDSQLPKDRFSAERLKGVDSTLKIQPAKLEDSAVYLCASSPGEANNEQFFGPGTRLTVL.